This paragraph covers one TCR beta chain sequence. The antigen remains undetermined. Naive CD8 cells, CD45RO-negative and positively selected for CCR7, excluded terminally differentiated effector memory CD45RA+ cells. The V segment lost 2 bases and the J segment 2 bases; nucleotides outside the gene matches: 5. The germline V gene has CDR1 SGHVS and CDR2 FQNEAQ. The CDR3 loop spans 17 amino acids. The sample belongs to a study of shared clonotypes between healthy human individuals. Study-wide results and limits: Estimated richness values were generally larger in naive subsets than in memory subsets.

Using immunoSEQ multiplex PCR, the repertoire was profiled, and TCRdb retains in-frame clones only, with some absent. Seen here are hundreds of thousands of clones, roughly 96% observed once, and the top ten hold under 0.3%. The chain uses TRBV7-8 and TRBJ2-3; 12 bases line up with TRBD2. The sample was naive CD8+ T cells sorted from blood. This receptor was identified in a man aged 25-45 years in good health. DNA of the CDR3: TGTGCCAGCAGCTTAAGTACTAGCGGGAGGCCCACAGATACGCAGTATTTT. This codes for CASSLSTSGRPTDTQYF.